The 16 T cell receptor beta chains presented below share a single source sample, sequenced in a study of cytomegalovirus exposure and HLA in healthy donors. The PCR was carried out with 60 Vbeta primers and 13 Jbeta primers. The repertoire was sequenced with immunoSEQ multiplex PCR; TCRdb's copy has only in-frame clones and lacks some. Found here are 70,000 or so clones, over 75% of them singletons; the top ten hold roughly an eighth. Sequencing was done on a sample of PBMCs. These receptor sequences come from a woman younger than 45 in good health and CMV-seropositive.

This sequence joins TRBV29-1 and TRBJ1-1, with a weak D call TRBD1 (5 bases). The V gene lost 6 bases and the J gene lost 5 bases, with 10 bases spanning the gap. The germline V gene encodes CDR1 SQVTM and CDR2 ANQGSEA. This CDR3 region has 11 residues. The CDR3 region has the DNA TGCAGCGTGGGGGGTGCAACTGAAGCTTTCTTT. Protein sequence: CSVGGATEAFF. Full variable domain (rest looked up from reference TRBV29-1 and TRBJ1-1): SAVISQKPSRDICQRGTSLTIQCQVDSQVTMMFWYRQQPGQSLTLIATANQGSEATYESGFVIDKFPISRPNLTFSTLTVSNMSPEDSSIYLCSVGGATEAFFGQGTRLTVV.

This chain uses TRBV28 with TRBJ1-4; D is uncertain. Trimming shortened V by 6 bases and J by 5 bases, and 13 bases separated the two germline ends. This CDR3 has 14 amino acids. CDR1 is MDHEN, CDR2 SYDVKM, per germline. CDR3 sequence reads: CASSPLGRNEKLFF. CDR3 DNA: TGTGCCAGCAGCCCCCTGGGCAGAAATGAAAAACTGTTTTTT.

This rearrangement joins TRBV29-1 to TRBJ2-5; D is perhaps TRBD1 (6 bases). V lost 5 bases and J 2 bases, leaving 15 bases between the germline ends. Germline CDR1 and CDR2: SQVTM and ANQGSEA. This CDR3 contains 14 residues. CDR3 sequence reads: CSVNRVEGQETQYF. The DNA for the CDR3 is TGCAGCGTTAACAGGGTAGAGGGTCAAGAGACCCAGTACTTC. Filled out from reference TRBV29-1 and TRBJ2-5, the complete variable domain reads SAVISQKPSRDICQRGTSLTIQCQVDSQVTMMFWYRQQPGQSLTLIATANQGSEATYESGFVIDKFPISRPNLTFSTLTVSNMSPEDSSIYLCSVNRVEGQETQYFGPGTRLLVL.

J is TRBJ2-7 and V is TRBV9; D possibly corresponds to TRBD2 (6 bases). Germline CDR1 and CDR2: SGDLS and YYNGEE. The CDR3 covers 13 residues. Trimming removed 3 bases at V and 6 bases at J, with 13 bases between. CDR3 sequence reads: CASSALTSGEQYF. The CDR3 DNA follows: TGTGCCAGCAGCGCCCTGACTAGTGGCGAGCAGTACTTC.

This chain joins TRBV7-9 and TRBJ2-5, with unresolved D. CDR1 is SEHNR and CDR2 is FQNEAQ in the germline V gene (reference sequence). Trimming pared 3 bases from V and 2 bases from J, leaving 10 bases between. This CDR3 comprises 14 residues. The CDR3 here is CASSFHSTQETQYF. The CDR3 coding sequence is TGTGCCAGCAGCTTTCACAGCACACAAGAGACCCAGTACTTC.

This chain joins TRBV6-1 and TRBJ2-1; D is perhaps TRBD2 (5 bases). The germline CDR1 and CDR2 sequences are MNHNS and SASEGT. V gave up 1 base and J gave up 6 bases, with 10 bases separating them. The CDR3 has 14 residues. CDR3 residues: CASSEVRAGNEQFF. DNA of the CDR3: TGTGCCAGCAGTGAAGTAAGGGCGGGCAATGAGCAGTTCTTC.

The chain joins TRBV13 to TRBJ1-1; 9 bases agree with TRBD1. The CDR3 contains 13 residues. The ends lost 3 bases at V and 7 bases at J; junction bases unmatched: 3. The germline gives CDR1 PRHDT, CDR2 FYEKMQ (reference sequence). CDR3 DNA: TGTGCCAGCAGCTTGGGACAGGGTAATGAAGCTTTCTTT. Translated: CASSLGQGNEAFF.

The chain has TRBV6-1 and TRBJ2-7, with D perhaps matching TRBD1 (6 bases). CDR3 length equals 12 residues. CDR1 is MNHNS and CDR2 is SASEGT in the germline V gene. Trimming stripped 5 bases from V and 4 bases from J, with 9 bases between. Here the CDR3 DNA reads TGTGCCAGCAGTAAACAGGGTTACGAGCAGTACTTC. Translation gives CASSKQGYEQYF.

CDR3 region: CASRTSGLAGGPYEQYF. Here the CDR3 DNA reads TGTGCCAGCAGGACATCGGGACTAGCGGGAGGACCCTACGAGCAGTACTTC. The rearrangement links TRBV28 to TRBJ2-7; 15 positions agree with TRBD2. This CDR3 has 17 residues. The junction had 8 bases not matched to a gene; V was cut back by 6 bases and J by 2 bases. Per germline, CDR1 MDHEN and CDR2 SYDVKM.

The chain carries TRBV19 and TRBJ2-7, with TRBD2 matching over 12 bases. J lost 4 bases, V lost 5 bases, and 9 bases had no gene match. Germline CDR1 and CDR2: LNHDA and SQIVND (reference sequence). The CDR3 spans 16 residues. Written as DNA, the CDR3 is TGTGCCAGTAGTCCTTGGACTAGCGGGATTTCTTACGAGCAGTACTTC. This gives the protein CASSPWTSGISYEQYF.

This clone occurred once. The rearrangement links TRBV18 to TRBJ2-7; 11 nucleotides align to TRBD2. The germline V gene has CDR1 KGHSH and CDR2 LQKENI. The CDR3 totals 16 residues. V was clipped by 0 bases and J by 2 bases; unmatched bases: 3. The CDR3 coding sequence is TGTGCCAGCTCACCACCGGGACTAGCGGCACCCTACGAGCAGTACTTC. This gives the protein CASSPPGLAAPYEQYF.

V is TRBV19 and J is TRBJ1-4; D gene unclear. Trimming shortened V by 5 bases and J by 8 bases, and 18 bases separated the two germline ends. This CDR3 comprises 15 residues. The germline V gene encodes CDR1 LNHDA and CDR2 SQIVND (reference sequence). CDR3 amino acids: CASSGSRMEWEKLFF. Here the CDR3 DNA reads TGTGCCAGTAGTGGCTCCCGGATGGAGTGGGAAAAACTGTTTTTT. Full variable domain (missing parts from reference TRBV19 and TRBJ1-4): DGGITQSPKYLFRKEGQNVTLSCEQNLNHDAMYWYRQDPGQGLRLIYYSQIVNDFQKGDIAEGYSVSREKKESFPLTVTSAQKNPTAFYLCASSGSRMEWEKLFFGSGTQLSVL.

The chain combines TRBV5-6 with TRBJ1-5; 11 nucleotides line up with TRBD1. The CDR3 extends over 18 amino acids. The junction had 10 bases not matched to a gene; V was cut back by 5 bases and J by 0 bases. Looked up from germline, CDR1 is SGHDT and CDR2 is YYEEEE. CDR3 sequence reads: CASRLHRDRGGSNQPQHF. The CDR3, as DNA: TGTGCCAGCAGACTCCACCGGGACAGGGGGGGTAGCAATCAGCCCCAGCATTTT. Full variable domain (rest looked up from reference TRBV5-6 and TRBJ1-5): DAGVTQSPTHLIKTRGQQVTLRCSPKSGHDTVSWYQQALGQGPQFIFQYYEEEERQRGNFPDRFSGHQFPNYSSELNVNALLLGDSALYLCASRLHRDRGGSNQPQHFGDGTRLSIL.

V and J are TRBV5-6 and TRBJ2-1; TRBD1 matches at 7 bases. With V trimmed by 3 bases and J by 5 bases, 8 bases remained unmatched. Per the germline V gene, CDR1 is SGHDT and CDR2 is YYEEEE. The CDR3 is 15 amino acids. The CDR3 loop is CASSSPGTDNNEQFF. Here the CDR3 DNA reads TGTGCCAGCAGCTCACCCGGGACAGACAACAATGAGCAGTTCTTC.

The V call is TRBV6-1, the J call TRBJ2-1; 7 nucleotides match TRBD2. The ends lost 5 bases at V and 1 base at J; junction bases unmatched: 5. The CDR3 totals 15 residues. Germline CDR1 MNHNS, CDR2 SASEGT. CDR3 amino acids: CASSRLAASYNEQFF. CDR3 in DNA: TGTGCCAGCAGTAGACTAGCCGCATCCTACAATGAGCAGTTCTTC.

This clone was seen only once. V gene TRBV5-5 combines with J gene TRBJ1-1; D is undetermined. Trimming removed 4 bases from V and 5 bases from J, with 24 bases in between. The germline V gene has CDR1 SGHKS and CDR2 YYEKEE (reference sequence). The CDR3 extends over 17 amino acids. The CDR3 region has the DNA TGTGCCAGCAGCGGTGACACCACCTACGCAGGTCGGACTGAAGCTTTCTTT. Its protein product is CASSGDTTYAGRTEAFF.